This is a list of T cell receptor beta chains from one sample in a study of T cell repertoires in cytomegalovirus infection. Which antigens these TCRs recognize remains unknown. TCRdb ran MiXCR on the reads and lists one entry per CDR3 protein. This sample has tens of thousands of distinct CDR3 sequences, with 20% to 25% found just once. The material sequenced was CD8+ T cells from cultured PBMCs, taken from culture after CMV antigen stimulation. The receptors derive from a human donor in good health (CMV status not recorded). Some clones in this sample may be carry-over from other donors' samples. The CDR3 runs from the conserved cysteine through the conserved F or W. A D gene is named only where the DNA matches it firmly. Clone size is not always given. Where it is, it says once, few, many or a class for expanded clones.

v_gene	d_gene	abundance	j_gene	CDR3aa	CDR3nt
TRBV7-9	.	few	TRBJ2-7	CASSLVREITYEQYF	TGTGCCAGCAGCTTAGTGCGGGAAATAACCTACGAGCAGTACTTC
TRBV7-9	TRBD1	.	TRBJ2-7	CASRGDRGQDDEQYF	TGTGCCAGCAGGGGCGACAGGGGGCAAGACGACGAGCAGTACTTC
TRBV7-9	TRBD1	.	TRBJ2-1	CASSSTGGQDNEQFF	TGTGCCAGCAGCTCTACAGGGGGTCAGGATAATGAGCAGTTCTTC
TRBV7-9	.	.	TRBJ2-7	CASSPPMGEQYF	TGTGCCAGCAGCCCCCCTATGGGAGAGCAGTACTTC
TRBV27	.	.	TRBJ2-1	CASLVGNEQFF	TGTGCCAGCCTAGTGGGCAATGAGCAGTTCTTC
TRBV9	.	few	TRBJ1-5	CASSTTGSNQPQHF	TGTGCCAGCAGCACTACGGGTAGCAATCAGCCCCAGCATTTT
TRBV6-5	.	.	TRBJ2-7	CASKVNRFDGEQYF	TGTGCCAGCAAGGTTAACAGGTTCGATGGCGAGCAGTACTTC
TRBV6-5	.	many	TRBJ1-2	CASPYRCKGDGYTF	TGTGCCAGCCCCTACCGCTGCAAGGGAGATGGCTACACCTTC
TRBV12-3/TRBV12-4	TRBD2	.	TRBJ2-7	CASRVGLAGSYEQYF	TGTGCCAGCAGGGTGGGACTAGCGGGATCCTACGAGCAGTACTTC
TRBV11-2	TRBD1	.	TRBJ1-4	CASSLGDRGGGEKLFF	TGTGCCAGCAGCTTAGGCGACAGGGGTGGGGGTGAAAAACTGTTTTTT
TRBV5-1	.	few	TRBJ2-7	CASSFSDINLYEQYF	TGCGCCAGCAGCTTCTCCGACATCAATCTCTACGAGCAGTACTTC
TRBV2	TRBD2	.	TRBJ2-3	CASFTGGPADTQYF	TGTGCCAGCTTCACGGGGGGGCCGGCAGATACGCAGTATTTT
TRBV6-2/TRBV6-3	TRBD1	.	TRBJ2-5	CASIRDSRETQYF	TGTGCCAGCATCCGGGACAGCCGAGAGACCCAGTACTTC
TRBV27	.	.	TRBJ2-7	CASSVAGPYEQYF	TGTGCCAGCAGTGTGGCGGGACCCTACGAGCAGTACTTC
TRBV27	.	.	TRBJ2-7	CASSPVTAFPYEQYF	TGTGCCAGCAGCCCCGTTACAGCCTTTCCCTACGAGCAGTACTTC
TRBV4-3	TRBD2	.	TRBJ2-7	CASSQGLAGVYEQYF	TGCGCCAGCAGCCAAGGACTAGCGGGGGTCTACGAGCAGTACTTC
TRBV6-5	.	many	TRBJ2-5	CASSPQEGIAFQETQYF	TGTGCCAGCAGCCCACAGGAGGGAATCGCCTTCCAAGAGACCCAGTACTTC
TRBV7-2	.	many	TRBJ2-4	CASSPTGVGARDIQYF	TGTGCCAGCAGCCCGACCGGGGTGGGGGCGCGGGACATTCAGTACTTC
TRBV4-1	TRBD1	.	TRBJ1-2	CASSQEVAGGIDGYTF	TGCGCCAGCAGCCAAGAAGTTGCAGGGGGGATAGACGGCTACACCTTC
TRBV7-2	.	.	TRBJ2-7	CASSLGPKEQYF	TGTGCCAGCAGCTTAGGGCCGAAGGAGCAGTACTTC
TRBV6-2/TRBV6-3	.	once	TRBJ2-5	CASSYSTSGVRETQYF	TGTGCCAGCAGTTACTCGACCTCGGGAGTCCGGGAGACCCAGTACTTC
TRBV2	.	few	TRBJ1-5	CASSQDLNSNQPQHF	TGTGCCAGCAGTCAAGATCTAAATAGCAATCAGCCCCAGCATTTT
TRBV28	TRBD1	.	TRBJ2-7	CASSSGQGEHEQYF	TGTGCCAGCAGCTCTGGACAGGGTGAGCACGAGCAGTACTTC
TRBV7-8	.	few	TRBJ2-5	CASSLARFLQETQYF	TGTGCCAGCAGCTTAGCGAGATTCCTACAAGAGACCCAGTACTTC
TRBV12-3/TRBV12-4	.	few	TRBJ1-2	CASRMKGADGYTF	TGTGCCAGCAGGATGAAGGGTGCGGATGGCTACACCTTC
TRBV20-1	.	few	TRBJ2-7	CSARDSSGTSYEQYF	TGCAGTGCTAGAGATAGTAGCGGTACCTCCTACGAGCAGTACTTC
TRBV4-1	.	.	TRBJ1-1	CASSQVRGRTEAFF	TGCGCCAGCAGCCAAGTTCGGGGTCGGACTGAAGCTTTCTTT